This is a list of T cell receptor beta chains from one sample in a study of T cell changes during pregnancy in multiple sclerosis. Libraries were prepared by immunoSEQ multiplex PCR; TCRdb keeps only in-frame clonotypes and omits some of them. The sample lists about 71,000 clones; roughly nine tenths were seen once. This specimen was CD8+ T cells from peripheral blood mononuclear cells, taken before pregnancy. These receptors came from a female donor with multiple sclerosis, enrolled in a pregnancy study. Both conserved end residues are part of each CDR3. The order of the fields is V gene, J gene, clone size, D gene, CDR3 DNA, CDR3 protein. A D gene is named only where the DNA matches it firmly. Rows may omit the clone size; those that give it use once, few, many or a size class.

TRBV7-8,TRBJ1-1,NA,NA,TGTGCCAGCAGCCCCAGCCTGACAGGCCCCACTGAAGCTTTCTTT,CASSPSLTGPTEAFF
TRBV9,TRBJ2-1,NA,TRBD2,TGTGCCAGCAGCTCCCCACTAGCGGGGACCGACAATGAGCAGTTCTTC,CASSSPLAGTDNEQFF
TRBV7-3,TRBJ2-2,NA,TRBD2,TGTGCCAGCAGCTTCGGGCTAGCGGGCGGCACCGGGGAGCTGTTTTTT,CASSFGLAGGTGELFF
TRBV10-2,TRBJ1-2,NA,NA,TGCGCCAGCAGTGAGCAGACGGGGATCAATGGCTACACCTTC,CASSEQTGINGYTF
TRBV6-5,TRBJ1-2,NA,NA,TGTGCCAGCAGTACGGGGGGCGCGGGCCATGGCTACACCTTC,CASSTGGAGHGYTF
TRBV29-1,TRBJ1-1,NA,NA,TGCCCGCGGATAGCGAAGGAGGACCCCCCCCACACTGAAGCTTTCTTT,CPRIAKEDPPHTEAFF
TRBV4-1,TRBJ1-2,NA,TRBD1,TGCGCCAGCAGCCAAACCCCCGAGCCAGGGGGAATCGGCTATGGCTACACCTTC,CASSQTPEPGGIGYGYTF
TRBV7-9,TRBJ2-1,NA,NA,TGTGCCAGCAGCTTAGTGTCCGGGGGTCTTAAGGACAATGAGCAGTTCTTC,CASSLVSGGLKDNEQFF
TRBV7-9,TRBJ2-5,NA,NA,TGTGCCAGCAGCTTAGAAATCGCATTCCTACAGGGATCAGAGACCCAGTACTTC,CASSLEIAFLQGSETQYF
TRBV7-6,TRBJ1-1,NA,TRBD1,TGTGCCAGCAGCTCCGGACAGGGGATGAACACTGAAGCTTTCTTT,CASSSGQGMNTEAFF
TRBV5-1,TRBJ2-3,NA,TRBD2,TGCGCCAGCAACGGGCGGCGGGGGAGCACAGATACGCAGTATTTT,CASNGRRGSTDTQYF
TRBV12-5,TRBJ1-4,NA,NA,TGTGCTAGTGGTTACATTCAGGGTAGGGATAATGAAAAACTGTTTTTT,CASGYIQGRDNEKLFF
TRBV19,TRBJ2-5,once,TRBD2,TGTGCCAGTAGTAGGACTAGCGGGGAACGGTACTTC,CASSRTSGERYF
TRBV19,TRBJ1-3,NA,NA,TGTGCCACCACAGGGTCGCACACCATATATTTT,CATTGSHTIYF
TRBV5-4,TRBJ1-1,NA,TRBD1,TGTGCCAGCAGCTTCACAGGGGGCATATCGACTGAAGCTTTCTTT,CASSFTGGISTEAFF
TRBV5-5,TRBJ2-1,once,NA,TGTGCCAGCAGCCCGGTTCTCGGGACCCAAGGGGGGGGCGATGAGCAGTTCTTC,CASSPVLGTQGGGDEQFF
TRBV9,TRBJ2-3,NA,TRBD2,TGTGCCAGCAGCACAAGCGGGGGGGGCACAGATACGCAGTATTTT,CASSTSGGGTDTQYF
TRBV6-5,TRBJ2-6,NA,NA,TGTGCCAGCAGGGGGAGCTCTGGGGCCAACGTCCTGACTTTC,CASRGSSGANVLTF
TRBV7-9,TRBJ2-7,NA,NA,TGTGCCAGCGTACTGGGGACATTGCCCTACGAGCAGTACTTC,CASVLGTLPYEQYF
TRBV2,TRBJ1-4,NA,TRBD1,TGTGCCAGCAGTACAGGGGATCTTATAAATGAAAAACTGTTTTTT,CASSTGDLINEKLFF
TRBV2,TRBJ1-1,once,NA,TGTGCCAGCAGTGATCCCGACAAAATGAACACTGAAGCTTTCTTT,CASSDPDKMNTEAFF
TRBV5-1,TRBJ2-5,NA,TRBD1,TGCGCCAGCAGCTTAGGGGACAGGGATAGGAGGGAGACCCAGTACTTC,CASSLGDRDRRETQYF
TRBV30,TRBJ1-2,NA,NA,TGTGCCTGGAGTTCCCCGGAGTCTGACTATGGCTACACCTTC,CAWSSPESDYGYTF
TRBV2,TRBJ2-1,NA,TRBD2,TGTGCCAGCAGTGAAAGGGAGGGGAATGAGCAGTTCTTC,CASSEREGNEQFF
TRBV2,TRBJ1-1,NA,NA,TGTGCCAGCAGTGACCCGGGAGTCACTGAAGCTTTCTTT,CASSDPGVTEAFF
TRBV2,TRBJ2-3,once,TRBD2,TGTGCCAGCAGTGGGGGAACGACTAGCGGGGGAACAAGCACAGATACGCAGTATTTT,CASSGGTTSGGTSTDTQYF
TRBV6-5,TRBJ1-1,few,NA,TGTGCCAGCAGCCTAAACCCTGTACTAAACACTGAAGCTTTCTTT,CASSLNPVLNTEAFF
TRBV19,TRBJ1-5,once,NA,TGTGCCAGTAGTATTTTTCTGAGCAATCAGCCCCAGCATTTT,CASSIFLSNQPQHF
TRBV6-5,TRBJ2-3,NA,NA,TGTGCCAGCAGTTACACTGGAGGAGATACGCAGTATTTT,CASSYTGGDTQYF
TRBV7-3,TRBJ2-2,NA,NA,TGTGCCAGCAGCTTAGCGGGGACCGGGGAGCTGTTTTTT,CASSLAGTGELFF
TRBV7-8,TRBJ1-5,NA,TRBD1,TGTGCCAGCAGCCTGACAGGGGCCCAGCCCCAGCATTTT,CASSLTGAQPQHF
TRBV4-2,TRBJ2-7,NA,TRBD1,TGTGCCAGCAGCCAAGAATTGGGGACAGGTGGCTACGAGCAGTACTTC,CASSQELGTGGYEQYF
TRBV5-1,TRBJ1-1,NA,TRBD1,TGCGCCAGCAGCGGAGGACAGGGACACACTGAAGCTTTCTTT,CASSGGQGHTEAFF
TRBV4-1,TRBJ1-2,NA,NA,TGCGCCAGCAGCCAACCAGAAAGTGGCTACACCTTC,CASSQPESGYTF
TRBV2,TRBJ2-7,NA,TRBD1,TGTGCCAGCCCCCGGGACAGGGGCGGCGAGCAGTACTTC,CASPRDRGGEQYF
TRBV2,TRBJ1-2,NA,NA,TGTGCCAGCAGTAAGTCTGACGGAAGAGGGAACTATGGCTACACCTTC,CASSKSDGRGNYGYTF
TRBV19,TRBJ1-1,once,NA,TGTGCCAGTAGTATAGATCGAGGCGCAAACACTGAAGCTTTCTTT,CASSIDRGANTEAFF
TRBV7-9,TRBJ2-5,NA,NA,TGTGCCAGCAGCGGAATAGGGGGCGCGGGGGAGACCCAGTACTTC,CASSGIGGAGETQYF
TRBV27,TRBJ2-7,NA,TRBD2,TGTGCCAGCAGCCTGATAAGCGGGGACCCTTACGAGCAGTACTTC,CASSLISGDPYEQYF
TRBV29-1,TRBJ1-2,NA,NA,TGCAGCTCCCACAGGGTCGGCTATGGCTACACCTTC,CSSHRVGYGYTF
TRBV11-2,TRBJ1-1,NA,NA,TGTGCCAGTCGGGGTGAAGGAGCGAACACTGAAGCTTTCTTT,CASRGEGANTEAFF
TRBV5-1,TRBJ2-7,NA,NA,TGCGCCAGCAGGGACGGGGCGGGGGAGCAGTACTTC,CASRDGAGEQYF
TRBV13,TRBJ1-4,NA,TRBD1,TGTGCCAGCAGCCTAGTAGGGACAGGGGGCGAACTGTTTTTT,CASSLVGTGGELFF
TRBV10-1,TRBJ2-5,NA,TRBD1,TGCGCCAGCAGTGTAACAGGGGAAGAGACCCAGTACTTC,CASSVTGEETQYF
TRBV6-5,TRBJ2-7,once,NA,TGTGCCAGCAGTTACTCGGTGGGGCACACACCCTACGAGCAGTACTTC,CASSYSVGHTPYEQYF
TRBV13,TRBJ2-5,NA,NA,TGTGCCAGCAGCCACAGGACGGTCCAAGAGACCCAGTACTTC,CASSHRTVQETQYF
TRBV5-6,TRBJ2-6,NA,NA,TGTGCCAGCAGCTCTGACACTGCTGGGGCCAACGTCCTGACTTTC,CASSSDTAGANVLTF
TRBV9,TRBJ1-2,NA,TRBD1,TGTGCCAGCAGCGACAGTGGGACAGGGGGTTTCCTCACGGGGGGCTACACCTTC,CASSDSGTGGFLTGGYTF
TRBV4-2,TRBJ2-2,few,TRBD1,TGTGCCAGCAGCCACCCTGGACAGGGGAACACCGGGGAGCTGTTTTTT,CASSHPGQGNTGELFF
TRBV19,TRBJ1-1,NA,TRBD1,TGTGCCAGTAGTTTCTCAGGGGGCGTGAACACTGAAGCTTTCTTT,CASSFSGGVNTEAFF
TRBV7-7,TRBJ2-6,NA,NA,TGTGCTAGCAGCCCTTCTGGGGCCAACGTCCTGACTTTC,CASSPSGANVLTF
TRBV2,TRBJ2-3,NA,TRBD2,TGTGCCAGCGGTGGACTAGCGGGGGATCCAGATACGCAGTATTTT,CASGGLAGDPDTQYF
TRBV27,TRBJ1-1,NA,NA,TGTGCCAGCAGTTTAAGGGGTCCGAACACTGAAGCTTTCTTT,CASSLRGPNTEAFF
TRBV6-5,TRBJ2-2,NA,TRBD1,TGTGCCAGCAGTCTCGGACAGGGATTGTCCGGGGAGCTGTTTTTT,CASSLGQGLSGELFF
TRBV27,TRBJ2-1,NA,TRBD2,TGTGCCGCCTCCCGACTAGCGGGGGTCAATGAGCAGTTCTTC,CAASRLAGVNEQFF
TRBV28,TRBJ2-5,NA,NA,TGTGCCAGCAGTTTTCAGGGGGAGGTCCAAGAGACCCAGTACTTC,CASSFQGEVQETQYF
TRBV27,TRBJ1-5,NA,NA,TGTGCCAGCAGTTTGAGGTCGGGCAATCAGCCCCAGCATTTT,CASSLRSGNQPQHF